Below, 12 T cell receptor beta chains from the same sample are listed, as sequenced in a study of T cell responses to AZD1222 COVID-19 vaccine. Some clones are missing from TCRdb's copy, which holds only in-frame ones; the method was immunoSEQ multiplex PCR. The sample consists of approximately 110,000 clones, 88% of them appearing once. The input for sequencing was peripheral blood, taken on day 0 of AZD1222 vaccination. All receptors derive from an adult in good health.

This chain connects TRBV15 to TRBJ2-4; D call uncertain. Per the germline V gene, CDR1 is LNHNV and CDR2 is YYDKDF (reference sequence). With 11 bases removed from V and 0 bases from J, the gap between germline ends came to 14 bases. CDR3 size: 14 residues. The CDR3 sequence: CAANTSLAKNIQYF. CDR3 coding DNA: TGTGCCGCCAACACCAGTCTAGCCAAAAACATTCAGTACTTC.

The gene calls are TRBV5-8 and TRBJ1-6; a possible D gene is TRBD1 (5 bases). Per germline, CDR1 SGHTS and CDR2 YDEGEE. Trimming stripped 3 bases from V and 10 bases from J, with 11 bases between. The CDR3 length is 13 residues. The CDR3 nucleotides read TGTGCCAGCAGCTCCCGGTGGGGCTCACCCCTCCACTTT. Translating it yields CASSSRWGSPLHF.

The chain couples TRBV9 to TRBJ1-1, with D unclear. The CDR3 length is 15 residues. Trimming pared 0 bases from V and 1 base from J, leaving 10 bases between. The germline gives CDR1 SGDLS, CDR2 YYNGEE. CDR3 DNA sequence: TGTGCCAGCAGCGTAGATGCAACCAGGAACACTGAAGCTTTCTTT. Translating it yields CASSVDATRNTEAFF.

In DNA, the CDR3 is TGTGCCACCACGGCAGGGGAGAGGTATGAAAAACTGTTTTTT. It yields the protein CATTAGERYEKLFF. V gene TRBV15 combines with J gene TRBJ1-4, with D possibly TRBD1 on 6 matching bases. CDR3 length: 14 amino acids. The V and J ends lost 7 bases and 6 bases respectively, with 15 bases between them. Germline values: CDR1 LNHNV, CDR2 YYDKDF (reference sequence).

The V call is TRBV7-6, the J call TRBJ1-1; tentative D call: TRBD1 (5 bases). CDR1 is SGHVS and CDR2 is FNYEAQ in the germline V gene. The CDR3 is 13 residues long. Trimming cost V 5 bases and J 1 base, with 8 bases left between them. CDR3 in amino acids: CASSLGQNTEAFF. In DNA, the CDR3 is TGTGCCAGCAGCCTCGGACAGAACACTGAAGCTTTCTTT.

The V and J genes are TRBV6-2 or TRBV6-3 and TRBJ1-4; possible D gene TRBD1, 5 bases. The CDR3 covers 13 residues. Germline loops: CDR1 MNHEY, CDR2 SVGEGT. Trimming took off 2 bases at V and 7 bases at J, with 8 bases between the two ends. The CDR3 sequence is CASSYGGSEKLFF. Here the CDR3 DNA reads TGTGCCAGCAGTTACGGGGGAAGTGAAAAACTGTTTTTT.

This clone was detected a few times. V is TRBV6-5 and J is TRBJ1-2; 10 nucleotides agree with TRBD1. The CDR3 has 15 residues. The germline V gene encodes CDR1 MNHEY and CDR2 SVGAGI. Unmatched junction bases numbered 4, after V lost 2 bases and J lost 4 bases. CDR3 sequence (DNA): TGTGCCAGCAGTTACCGGGGACAGGGGATCTATGGCTACACCTTC. Protein: CASSYRGQGIYGYTF.

A few counts support this clone. The chain links TRBV19 to TRBJ2-5; 13 nucleotides agree with TRBD2. Unmatched junction bases numbered 2, after V lost 5 bases and J lost 5 bases. The CDR3 extends over 14 amino acids. Germline loops: CDR1 LNHDA, CDR2 SQIVND (reference sequence). CDR3 protein: CASSATSGGETQYF. CDR3 sequence (DNA): TGTGCCAGTAGTGCGACTAGCGGGGGGGAGACCCAGTACTTC. Full variable domain (outside the CDR3, taken from reference TRBV19 and TRBJ2-5): DGGITQSPKYLFRKEGQNVTLSCEQNLNHDAMYWYRQDPGQGLRLIYYSQIVNDFQKGDIAEGYSVSREKKESFPLTVTSAQKNPTAFYLCASSATSGGETQYFGPGTRLLVL.

The chain carries TRBV6-5 and TRBJ1-2, with D perhaps matching TRBD1 (6 bases). Germline V CDR1 and CDR2: MNHEY, SVGAGI. The V and J ends lost 2 bases and 5 bases respectively, with 18 bases between them. The CDR3 has 16 residues. Here the CDR3 DNA reads TGTGCCAGCAGTTACCACACGGCACAGGGTCGGTATGGCTACACCTTC. As protein: CASSYHTAQGRYGYTF.

This chain links TRBV10-3 with TRBJ1-2; D ambiguous. Trimming cost V 6 bases and J 5 bases, with 19 bases left between them. The CDR3 runs 15 residues. Germline CDR1 is ENHRY and CDR2 is SYGVKD. The DNA of the CDR3 is TGTGCCATCAGCCCAACACAATTGGCCCCATATGGCTACACCTTC. As protein: CAISPTQLAPYGYTF.

The chain joins TRBV7-2 to TRBJ2-3; D may correspond to TRBD1 or TRBD2 (6 bases each). CDR1 is SGHTA, CDR2 FQGNSA, per germline. Trimming took off 1 base at V and 2 bases at J, with 7 bases between the two ends. The CDR3 spans 14 residues. The CDR3, as DNA: TGTGCCAGCAGCTTAGGGGGGGCCACAGATACGCAGTATTTT. It yields the protein CASSLGGATDTQYF.

This rearrangement joins TRBV6-5 to TRBJ2-7; D ambiguous. Germline V gives CDR1 MNHEY, CDR2 SVGAGI. CDR3 length equals 15 residues. The germline V and J ends were trimmed by 0 bases and 1 base, with 10 bases remaining between them. This CDR3 reads CASSYSITESYEQYF. The CDR3 region has the DNA TGTGCCAGCAGTTACTCGATAACAGAATCCTACGAGCAGTACTTC.